What follows is one TCR beta chain and its context. Antigen unknown. This record belongs to a study of T cell clonotyping in hematopoietic cell transplantation. Recipient blood drawn about 28 days pretransplant and days 30, 100, 180 after. Trimming stripped 4 bases from V and 10 bases from J, with 17 bases between. The CDR3 covers 14 residues. The germline V gene encodes CDR1 MGHRA and CDR2 YSYEKL. The protocol was immunoSEQ multiplex PCR, while the TCRdb copy is restricted to in-frame clones and leaves out a portion. This sample has 30,000 or so clones; more than 85% occur once, and the top ten carry about 10%. Study-wide findings and caveats: Few recipient clonotypes overlapped donors; over 95% were de novo at given depth. Graft donor and pretransplant recipient Inverse Simpson Index values predicted broader posttransplant TCR diversity. After transplant, recipient diversity fell while pathologically expanded clonotypes grew through day 180.

The sequencing here drew on PBMCs, taken 100 days after allogeneic stem cell transplant. The chain carries TRBV4-1 and TRBJ1-5; D unclear. The source is a female patient in her 50s who had an allogeneic stem cell transplant from a related donor, so the T cells may come from the graft donor. Some clones in this sample may be carry-over from other donors' samples. CDR3 in amino acids: CASSPETPNRPQHF. The DNA of the CDR3 is TGCGCCAGCAGCCCCGAGACACCAAATCGTCCCCAGCATTTT.